Listed below are T cell receptor beta chains from one sample, sequenced in a study of cytomegalovirus exposure and HLA in healthy donors. Sequencing used immunoSEQ multiplex PCR; TCRdb keeps in-frame clones, though not all of them. The table lists about 150,000 clones, over 60% of them singletons, with less than 15% in the top ten. What was sequenced was PBMCs. These receptors were taken from a man between 35 and 55 years old in good health and CMV-seropositive. The CDR3 runs from the conserved cysteine through the conserved F or W. The order of the fields is V gene, clone size, D gene, J gene, CDR3 DNA, CDR3 protein. A D gene is named only where the DNA matches it firmly. Only some rows state a clone size, as once, few, many or a class for expanded clones.

TRBV19	.	TRBD1	TRBJ1-3	TGTGCCAGTAGTTCCGGGACAGTTGGAAACACCATATATTTT	CASSSGTVGNTIYF
TRBV19	.	TRBD1	TRBJ2-7	TGTGCCAGTAGTATGAGGGGGCTACTTTACGAGCAGTACTTC	CASSMRGLLYEQYF
TRBV2	.	TRBD2	TRBJ2-7	TGTGCCAGCAGGGGGGGACTAGCGGGAGGCTACGAGCAGTACTTC	CASRGGLAGGYEQYF
TRBV5-4	.	.	TRBJ2-7	TGTGCCAGCAGCTTGGCCGGGGCAGGGGTGTCGTACGAGCAGTACTTC	CASSLAGAGVSYEQYF
TRBV30	.	.	TRBJ2-1	TGTGCCTGGAGTGTACGTCTCGGCACTACCTACAATGAGCAGTTCTTC	CAWSVRLGTTYNEQFF
TRBV7-2	.	.	TRBJ2-2	TGTGCCAGCCCCCGCGCAGGTGGACACATAACCGGGGAGCTGTTTTTT	CASPRAGGHITGELFF
TRBV7-9	.	.	TRBJ2-7	TGTGCCAGCAGCCTAACAGGGCCGCAATACGAGCAGTACTTC	CASSLTGPQYEQYF
TRBV5-6	.	TRBD1	TRBJ2-7	TGTGCCAGCAGCCGGGACAGCCGTTACGAGCAGTACTTC	CASSRDSRYEQYF
TRBV19	.	TRBD1	TRBJ1-1	TGTGCCAGTAGTATAGGACAGGGGGAAAGGAGCACTGAAGCTTTCTTT	CASSIGQGERSTEAFF
TRBV9	.	TRBD1	TRBJ2-5	TGTGCCAGCAGCGGGACAGGGTTGGAGACCCAGTACTTC	CASSGTGLETQYF
TRBV5-5	once	.	TRBJ2-1	TGTGCCAGCAGCTTAATGGTAGCGTACGCCAATGAGCAGTTCTTC	CASSLMVAYANEQFF
TRBV7-9	.	TRBD2	TRBJ2-1	TGTGCCAGCAGCCCCCCAAGCCGAGCTAGCGGGAGGTACAATGAGCAGTTCTTC	CASSPPSRASGRYNEQFF
TRBV5-6	.	.	TRBJ2-3	TGTGCCAGCAGCCCACCCGGAGACACAGATACGCAGTATTTT	CASSPPGDTDTQYF
TRBV27	.	TRBD2	TRBJ2-1	TGTGCCAGCAGTTTAACAGGACTAGCGGACCCCTCCTACAATGAGCAGTTCTTC	CASSLTGLADPSYNEQFF
TRBV7-8	few	.	TRBJ1-5	TGTGCCAGCAGCAAAGACAGGAGTAATCAGCCCCAGCATTTT	CASSKDRSNQPQHF
TRBV18	.	TRBD2	TRBJ2-5	TGTGCCAGCTCACCACGGGATTGGGAGGCGGGAGCCCTCCAAGAGACCCAGTACTTC	CASSPRDWEAGALQETQYF
TRBV19	.	.	TRBJ1-5	TGTGCCAGTAGTCCTACAGGGATCTATCAGCCCCAGCATTTT	CASSPTGIYQPQHF
TRBV18	.	.	TRBJ1-1	TGTGCCAGCTCAGCCTCCCAGAAGACTGAAGCTTTCTTT	CASSASQKTEAFF
TRBV16	.	TRBD1	TRBJ2-7	TGTGCCAGCAGCCAATCGGGGGGACAGGGCTACGAGCAGTACTTC	CASSQSGGQGYEQYF
TRBV28	.	.	TRBJ2-7	TGTGCCAGCAGTTTGGGGGGTGTGTCCTACGAGCAGTACTTC	CASSLGGVSYEQYF
TRBV19	.	.	TRBJ2-2	TGTGCCAGTAGAGGGGGATGGGGGACCGGGGAGCTGTTTTTT	CASRGGWGTGELFF
TRBV6-5	.	TRBD2	TRBJ2-7	TGTGCCAGCAGTTCTGGGGTAGCGGGAGCCTACGAGCAGTACTTC	CASSSGVAGAYEQYF
TRBV28	.	TRBD1	TRBJ2-2	TGTGCCAGCAGTTTCAACCGTTGGGACAGGGGCACCGGGGAGCTGTTTTTT	CASSFNRWDRGTGELFF
TRBV9	.	.	TRBJ1-4	TGTGCCAGCAGCGTAGATCCGGGGAGGGATGAAAAACTGTTTTTT	CASSVDPGRDEKLFF
TRBV27	.	.	TRBJ1-2	TGTGCCAGCAGTGGGGGGAATAACTATGGCTACACCTTC	CASSGGNNYGYTF
TRBV28	.	TRBD1	TRBJ1-2	TGTGCCGGGGGCCGCTCGACAGGGGTAACCGGTGGCTACACCTTC	CAGGRSTGVTGGYTF
TRBV15	.	.	TRBJ2-1	TGTGCCACCAGTCGGTCCTACAATGAGCAGTTCTTC	CATSRSYNEQFF
TRBV5-1	few	.	TRBJ2-5	TGCGCCAGCACCCCCCGGGACTCCCAAGAGACCCAGTACTTC	CASTPRDSQETQYF
TRBV19	.	TRBD1	TRBJ2-7	TGTGCCAGTAGTCCAGGGGACAGGTCGCACGAGCAGTACTTC	CASSPGDRSHEQYF
TRBV4-1	.	TRBD2	TRBJ2-2	TGCGCCAGCAGCCGTCCGGGACTAGCTGACACCGGGGAGCTGTTTTTT	CASSRPGLADTGELFF
TRBV7-8	.	.	TRBJ1-3	TGTGCCAGCAGCTTAGATAGAAACACCATATATTTT	CASSLDRNTIYF
TRBV7-9	.	.	TRBJ1-5	TGTGCCAGCAGCTTAGACGGTGTTCAGCCCCAGCATTTT	CASSLDGVQPQHF
TRBV5-1	.	.	TRBJ1-1	TGCGCCAGCAGCTTGGGACAAGTCATGAACACTGAAGCTTTCTTT	CASSLGQVMNTEAFF
TRBV5-1	.	TRBD1	TRBJ1-3	TGCGCCAGCAGCCTCGGGACAGCCTCTGGAAACACCATATATTTT	CASSLGTASGNTIYF
TRBV7-2	.	TRBD2	TRBJ2-1	TGTGCCAGCAGCTTTCGCTCCGCGGGAGAGAATGAGCAGTTCTTC	CASSFRSAGENEQFF
TRBV27	.	.	TRBJ1-6	TGTGCCAGCAGTTACAGGTGGAATTCACCCCTCCACTTT	CASSYRWNSPLHF
TRBV29-1	.	TRBD1	TRBJ2-3	TGCAGCGTTGAGGATGACAGGGGCTTCACAGATACGCAGTATTTT	CSVEDDRGFTDTQYF
TRBV19	.	TRBD2	TRBJ2-5	TGTGCCAGTAGCGTCGGCGGGAGGACCGAGACCCAGTACTTC	CASSVGGRTETQYF
TRBV10-1	.	.	TRBJ2-2	TGCGCCAGCAGAGAGCTTACGAACACCGGGGAGCTGTTTTTT	CASRELTNTGELFF
TRBV21-1	.	.	TRBJ2-7	TGTGCCAGCAGCAAATGGTCGACAGGGCTAGCCCACGAGCAGTACTTC	CASSKWSTGLAHEQYF
TRBV20-1	.	.	TRBJ1-4	TGCAGTGCTCTCTTACAGGAAAAACTGTTTTTT	CSALLQEKLFF
TRBV6-1	.	.	TRBJ2-7	TGTGCCAGCAGTGAAGGCGGGTTTGAGCAGTACTTC	CASSEGGFEQYF